This T cell receptor (beta chain) was identified during a study of blood T cell repertoires in COVID-19. For the study at large: Italy, Spain and the United States were the sources of the convalescent and acute COVID-19 samples. PBMCs, B-cell-depleted T cells, or T cells were the source of the cDNA or gDNA that made up the material.

In terms of age and location, participants ranged from roughly 18 to 95 years and lived in roughly 22 US areas. Authors' analysis steps: Counts of nucleated cells, estimated from reference gene primer amplification, were obtained. Method: immunoSEQ multiplex PCR; TCRdb's copy keeps in-frame clones and lacks some. That table supplies the V and J calls and clone size; D and trimming were determined from the DNA. The table shows 88,000 or so clones, with around 89% occurring only once. The sample taken for sequencing was PBMCs or T cells enriched from blood (not recorded which). The source of this sequence is a woman between 50 and 59 years old with acute COVID-19.

In nucleotides, the CDR3 is TGTGCCAGCAGTTACCAAAGGGGGCTCTATGGCTACACCTTC. Its protein is CASSYQRGLYGYTF. The chain couples TRBV6-5 to TRBJ1-2; 7 positions match TRBD1. The ends lost 2 bases at V and 4 bases at J; junction bases unmatched: 4. CDR1 MNHEY and CDR2 SVGAGI come from the germline V gene. This CDR3 region has 14 residues.